Listed here are 2 T cell receptor beta chains from one sample, sequenced in a study of blood T cell repertoires in COVID-19. Method: immunoSEQ multiplex PCR; TCRdb's copy keeps in-frame clones and lacks some. The table shows hundreds of thousands of clones, with over 80% occurring only once. Sequenced sample: PBMCs or T cells enriched from blood (not recorded which). Every receptor here comes from a woman younger than 30 who had recovered from COVID-19.

The chain couples TRBV6-5 to TRBJ2-7; tentatively, D is TRBD2 (6 bases). CDR1 is MNHEY, CDR2 SVGAGI, per germline. V lost 6 bases, J lost 1 base, and 13 bases lay in between. The CDR3 consists of 14 residues. CDR3 sequence (DNA): TGTGCCAGCAGCCGGGGACTGCCTTCCTACGAGCAGTACTTC. This translates into CASSRGLPSYEQYF.

The chain recombines TRBV6-5 with TRBJ1-1; 9 bases match TRBD1. Trimming cost V 5 bases and J 3 bases; bases outside gene matches: 7. This CDR3 spans 15 amino acids. The germline V gene has CDR1 MNHEY and CDR2 SVGAGI. The CDR3 DNA sequence: TGTGCCAGCAGTAGGGACAGGGAAGGGGACACTGAAGCTTTCTTT. It translates to CASSRDREGDTEAFF.